The source of this T cell receptor beta chain is a study of T-cell reconstitution after alpha-beta-depleted transplantation in children. The authors prepared the TCRbeta library with unique molecular identifiers. TCRdb re-called the PCR reads through MiXCR, storing one row per CDR3 protein. This repertoire shows about 200,000 distinct CDR3 sequences, roughly 8.3% found once; its top ten account for 35% to 40%. Notes on the study in general: Several hundred expanded graft clones reportedly gave rise to the alpha-beta T cells present about two months after transplant. Newly generated T cells supplied most T-cell counts and diversity one year post-transplant.

Remarks on this clonotype: Its antigen is still unknown.

This CDR3 region has 19 residues. Trimming cost V 5 bases and J 4 bases, with 29 bases left between them. Germline lookup yields CDR1 SGHAT and CDR2 FQDESV (reference sequence). The chain couples TRBV11-1 to TRBJ2-5, with D possibly being TRBD1 or TRBD2 (6 bases each). This sequence originates from a male patient under 10 years old who had a stem cell transplant for acute myeloid leukemia, so the T cells may come from the graft donor. Sequences were derived from PBMCs, mostly from graft donor cells, sampled 360 days after TCRalphabeta/CD19-depleted stem cell transplant. This CDR3 reads CASSGERADRRVWRETQYF. The CDR3, as DNA: TGTGCCAGCAGCGGAGAGAGGGCCGACAGGAGGGTTTGGAGAGAGACCCAGTACTTC.